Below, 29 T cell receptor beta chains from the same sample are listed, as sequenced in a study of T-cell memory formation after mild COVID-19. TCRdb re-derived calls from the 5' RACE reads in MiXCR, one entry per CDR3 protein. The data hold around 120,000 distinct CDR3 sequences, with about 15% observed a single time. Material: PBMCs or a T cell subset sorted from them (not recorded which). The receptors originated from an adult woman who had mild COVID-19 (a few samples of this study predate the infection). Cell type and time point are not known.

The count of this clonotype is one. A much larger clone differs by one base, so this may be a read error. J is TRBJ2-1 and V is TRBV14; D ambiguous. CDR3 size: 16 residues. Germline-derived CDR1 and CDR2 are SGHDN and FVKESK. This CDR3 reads CASSRNLGNTYNEKFF. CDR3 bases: TGTGCCAGCAGCCGGAATCTAGGAAACACCTACAATGAGAAGTTCTTC.

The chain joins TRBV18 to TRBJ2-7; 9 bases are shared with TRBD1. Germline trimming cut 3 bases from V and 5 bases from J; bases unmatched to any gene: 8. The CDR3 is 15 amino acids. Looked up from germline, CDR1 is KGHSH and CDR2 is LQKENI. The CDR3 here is CASSPSGTGWDEQYF. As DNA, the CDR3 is TGTGCCAGCTCACCGTCCGGGACAGGGTGGGACGAGCAGTACTTC.

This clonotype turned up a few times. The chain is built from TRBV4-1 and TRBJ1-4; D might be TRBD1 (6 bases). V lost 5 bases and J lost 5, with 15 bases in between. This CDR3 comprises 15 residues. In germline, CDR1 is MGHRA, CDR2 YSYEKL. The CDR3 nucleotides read TGCGCCAGCAGCGATGCAGGGGCCCTAAATGAAAAACTGTTTTTT. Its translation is CASSDAGALNEKLFF.

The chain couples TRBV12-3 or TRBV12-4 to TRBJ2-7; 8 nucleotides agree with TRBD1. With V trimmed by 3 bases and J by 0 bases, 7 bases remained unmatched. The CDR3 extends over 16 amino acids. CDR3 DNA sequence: TGTGCCAGCAGTTTTTCTGGACAGGGATACTCCTACGAGCAGTACTTC. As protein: CASSFSGQGYSYEQYF.

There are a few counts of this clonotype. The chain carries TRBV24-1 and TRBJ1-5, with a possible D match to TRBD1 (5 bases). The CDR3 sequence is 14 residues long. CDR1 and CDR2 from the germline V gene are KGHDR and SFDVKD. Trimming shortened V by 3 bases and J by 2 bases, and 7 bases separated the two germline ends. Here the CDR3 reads CATSDPQGNQPQHF. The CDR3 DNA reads TGTGCCACCAGTGATCCACAGGGCAATCAGCCCCAGCATTTT.

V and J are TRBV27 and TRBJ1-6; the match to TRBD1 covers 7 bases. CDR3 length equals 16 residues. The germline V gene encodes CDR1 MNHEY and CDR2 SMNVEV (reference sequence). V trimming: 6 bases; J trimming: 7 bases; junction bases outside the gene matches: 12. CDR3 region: CASRPLTGSLNSPLHF. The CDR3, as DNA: TGTGCCAGCAGGCCACTGACAGGGTCCCTAAATTCACCCCTCCACTTT.

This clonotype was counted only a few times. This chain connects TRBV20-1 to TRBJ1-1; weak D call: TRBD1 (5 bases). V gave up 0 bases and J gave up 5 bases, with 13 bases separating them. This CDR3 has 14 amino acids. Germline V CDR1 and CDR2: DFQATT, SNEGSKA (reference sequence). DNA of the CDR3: TGCAGTGCTAGAGATACAGGTGGGTTGACTGAAGCTTTCTTT. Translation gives CSARDTGGLTEAFF.

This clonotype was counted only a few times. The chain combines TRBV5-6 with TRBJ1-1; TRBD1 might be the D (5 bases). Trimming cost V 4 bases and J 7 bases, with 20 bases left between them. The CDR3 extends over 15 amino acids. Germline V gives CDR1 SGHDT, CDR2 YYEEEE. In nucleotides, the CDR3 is TGTGCCAGCAGCCGGCTCGACGGGGCCGCGGGTGAAGCTTTCTTT. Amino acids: CASSRLDGAAGEAFF. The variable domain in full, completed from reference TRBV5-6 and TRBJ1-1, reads DAGVTQSPTHLIKTRGQQVTLRCSPKSGHDTVSWYQQALGQGPQFIFQYYEEEERQRGNFPDRFSGHQFPNYSSELNVNALLLGDSALYLCASSRLDGAAGEAFFGQGTRLTVV.

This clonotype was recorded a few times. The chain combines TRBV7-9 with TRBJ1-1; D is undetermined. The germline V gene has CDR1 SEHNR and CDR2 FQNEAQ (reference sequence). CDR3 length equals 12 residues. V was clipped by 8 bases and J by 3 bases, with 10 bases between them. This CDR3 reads CASGFGDTEAFF. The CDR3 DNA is TGTGCCAGCGGGTTCGGCGACACTGAAGCTTTCTTT.

The CDR3 loop reads CASSSRGRAEAFF. The CDR3 bases are TGTGCCAGCAGCTCGAGGGGGAGGGCTGAAGCTTTCTTT. The rearrangement joins TRBV7-2 to TRBJ1-1, with D perhaps TRBD1 (6 bases). V shed 4 bases and J shed 6 bases, with 12 bases lying between them. This CDR3 region has 13 residues. In germline, CDR1 is SGHTA, CDR2 FQGNSA.

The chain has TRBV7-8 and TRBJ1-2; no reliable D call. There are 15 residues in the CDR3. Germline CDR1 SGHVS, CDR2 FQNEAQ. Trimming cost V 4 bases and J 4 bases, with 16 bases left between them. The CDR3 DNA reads TGTGCCAGCAGCTCACCGGGAACCTTAGGCTATGGCTACACCTTC. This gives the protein CASSSPGTLGYGYTF. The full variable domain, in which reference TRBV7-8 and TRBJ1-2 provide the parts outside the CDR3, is GAGVSQSPRYKVAKRGQDVALRCDPISGHVSLFWYQQALGQGPEFLTYFQNEAQLDKSGLPSDRFFAERPEGSVSTLKIQRTQQEDSAVYLCASSSPGTLGYGYTFGSGTRLTVV.

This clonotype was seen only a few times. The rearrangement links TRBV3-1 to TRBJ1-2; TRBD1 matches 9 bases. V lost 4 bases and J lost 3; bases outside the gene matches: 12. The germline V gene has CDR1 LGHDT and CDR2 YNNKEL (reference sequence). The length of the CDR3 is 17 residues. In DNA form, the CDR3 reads TGTGCCAGCAGCCCTGTCCCGGGACAGGGCCAGGACTATGGCTACACCTTC. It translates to CASSPVPGQGQDYGYTF.

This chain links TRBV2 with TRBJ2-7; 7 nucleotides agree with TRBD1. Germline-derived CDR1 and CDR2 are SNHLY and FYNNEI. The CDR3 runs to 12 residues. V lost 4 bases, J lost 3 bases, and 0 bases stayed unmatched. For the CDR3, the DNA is TGTGCCAGCAGTGGGACAGGCTACGAGCAGTACTTC. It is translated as CASSGTGYEQYF.

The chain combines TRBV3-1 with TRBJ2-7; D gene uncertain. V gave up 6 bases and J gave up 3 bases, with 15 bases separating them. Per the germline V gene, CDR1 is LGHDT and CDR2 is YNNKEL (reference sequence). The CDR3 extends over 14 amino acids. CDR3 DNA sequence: TGTGCCAGCAGTTTCGACTCCGCTTACTACGAGCAGTACTTC. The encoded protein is CASSFDSAYYEQYF.

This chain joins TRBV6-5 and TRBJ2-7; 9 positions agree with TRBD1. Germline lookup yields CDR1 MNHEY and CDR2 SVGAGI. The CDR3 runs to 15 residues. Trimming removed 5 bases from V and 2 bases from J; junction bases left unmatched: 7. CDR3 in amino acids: CASSPGTGRAYEQYF. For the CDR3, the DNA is TGTGCCAGCAGTCCCGGGACAGGGAGAGCCTACGAGCAGTACTTC.

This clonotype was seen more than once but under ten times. The CDR3 sequence is CASRGGTSGRTDTQYF. CDR3 DNA sequence: TGTGCCAGCAGGGGTGGGACTAGCGGGAGAACAGATACGCAGTATTTT. The chain couples TRBV2 to TRBJ2-3, with 14 bases matching TRBD2. CDR3 size: 16 residues. Trimming took 6 bases from V and 3 from J; bases not matched to a gene: 5. Germline V gives CDR1 SNHLY, CDR2 FYNNEI.

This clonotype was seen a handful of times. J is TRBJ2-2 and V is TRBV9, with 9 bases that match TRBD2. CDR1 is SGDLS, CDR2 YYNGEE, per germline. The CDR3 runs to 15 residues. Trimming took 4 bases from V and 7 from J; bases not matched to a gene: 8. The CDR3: CASSPSGARVGELFF. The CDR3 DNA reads TGTGCCAGCAGCCCTAGCGGGGCCCGGGTCGGGGAGCTGTTTTTT.

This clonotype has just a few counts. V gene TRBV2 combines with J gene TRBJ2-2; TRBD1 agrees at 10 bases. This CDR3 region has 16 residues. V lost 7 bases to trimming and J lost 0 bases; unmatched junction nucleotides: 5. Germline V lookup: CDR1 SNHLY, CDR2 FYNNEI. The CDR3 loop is CASTLDRGSNTGELFF. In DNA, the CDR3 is TGTGCCAGCACGTTGGACAGGGGGTCGAACACCGGGGAGCTGTTTTTT. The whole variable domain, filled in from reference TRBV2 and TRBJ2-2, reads EPEVTQTPSHQVTQMGQEVILRCVPISNHLYFYWYRQILGQKVEFLVSFYNNEISEKSEIFDDQFSVERPDGSNFTLKIRSTKLEDSAMYFCASTLDRGSNTGELFFGEGSRLTVL.

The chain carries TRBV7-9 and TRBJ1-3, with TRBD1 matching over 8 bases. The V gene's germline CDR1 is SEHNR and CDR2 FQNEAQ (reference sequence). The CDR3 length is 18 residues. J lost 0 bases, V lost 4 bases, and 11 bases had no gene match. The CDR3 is CASSSRGQRGNSGNTIYF. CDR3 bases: TGTGCCAGCAGCTCCAGGGGGCAAAGGGGGAACTCTGGAAACACCATATATTTT.

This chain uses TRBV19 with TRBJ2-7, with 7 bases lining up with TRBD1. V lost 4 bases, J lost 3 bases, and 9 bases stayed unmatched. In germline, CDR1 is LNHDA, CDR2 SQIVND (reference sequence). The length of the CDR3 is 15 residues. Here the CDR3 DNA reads TGTGCCAGTAGTACCCCTAGACAGGGAATCTACGAGCAGTACTTC. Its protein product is CASSTPRQGIYEQYF. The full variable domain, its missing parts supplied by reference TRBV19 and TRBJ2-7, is DGGITQSPKYLFRKEGQNVTLSCEQNLNHDAMYWYRQDPGQGLRLIYYSQIVNDFQKGDIAEGYSVSREKKESFPLTVTSAQKNPTAFYLCASSTPRQGIYEQYFGPGTRLTVT.

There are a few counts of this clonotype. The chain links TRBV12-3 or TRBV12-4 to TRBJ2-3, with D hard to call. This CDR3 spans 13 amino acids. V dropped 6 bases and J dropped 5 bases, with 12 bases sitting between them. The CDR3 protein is CASSPGFGDTQYF. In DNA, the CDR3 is TGTGCCAGCAGCCCCGGGTTCGGAGATACGCAGTATTTT.

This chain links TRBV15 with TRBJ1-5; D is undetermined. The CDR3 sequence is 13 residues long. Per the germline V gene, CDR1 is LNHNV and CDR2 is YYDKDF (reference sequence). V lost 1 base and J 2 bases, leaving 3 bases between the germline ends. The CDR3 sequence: CATSRVGNQPQHF. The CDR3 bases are TGTGCCACCAGCAGAGTTGGCAATCAGCCCCAGCATTTT.

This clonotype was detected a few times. The CDR3 here is CASRVGQGRTDTQYF. CDR3 sequence (DNA): TGTGCCAGCAGGGTCGGACAGGGCAGGACAGATACGCAGTATTTT. The chain employs TRBV6-1 and TRBJ2-3, with 8 bases lining up with TRBD1. The germline gives CDR1 MNHNS, CDR2 SASEGT. The CDR3 is 15 residues long. The ends lost 6 bases at V and 3 bases at J; junction bases unmatched: 8.

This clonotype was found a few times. The CDR3 loop is CASSRTGLIYGYTF. The CDR3 nucleotides are TGTGCCAGCAGTCGGACAGGGCTAATCTATGGCTACACCTTC. V gene TRBV12-3 or TRBV12-4 combines with J gene TRBJ1-2; TRBD1 agrees at 8 bases. V was pared by 5 bases and J by 4 bases, with 6 bases of the junction left unmatched. The CDR3 spans 14 residues.

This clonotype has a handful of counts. CDR3 region: CASSLAGGQVTGELFF. The CDR3 nucleotides are TGTGCCAGCAGCTTGGCGGGGGGGCAGGTGACCGGGGAGCTGTTTTTT. The chain has TRBV5-4 and TRBJ2-2; the match to TRBD2 covers 8 bases. The V gene's germline CDR1 is SGHNT and CDR2 YYREEE (reference sequence). Trimming removed 0 bases from V and 5 bases from J; junction bases left unmatched: 6. The CDR3 is 16 residues long.

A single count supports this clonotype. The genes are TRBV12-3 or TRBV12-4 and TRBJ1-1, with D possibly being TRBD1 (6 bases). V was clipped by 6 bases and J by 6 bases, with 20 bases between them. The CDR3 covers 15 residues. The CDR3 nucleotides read TGTGCCAGCAGCCCTCTTTACAGGGTTCAGGCTGAAGCTTTCTTT. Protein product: CASSPLYRVQAEAFF.

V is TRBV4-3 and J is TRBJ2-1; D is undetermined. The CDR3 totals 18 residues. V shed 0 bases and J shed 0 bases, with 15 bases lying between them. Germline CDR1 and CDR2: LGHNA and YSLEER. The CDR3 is CASSQDPSVLRSYNEQFF. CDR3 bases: TGCGCCAGCAGCCAAGACCCCTCGGTTCTACGCTCCTACAATGAGCAGTTCTTC.

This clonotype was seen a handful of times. CDR3 DNA: TGCGCCAGCAGCATTTCGGGACAGGGACTTTACGAGCAGTACTTC. Protein: CASSISGQGLYEQYF. The chain employs TRBV5-1 and TRBJ2-7; 9 bases line up with TRBD1. This CDR3 has 15 amino acids. The ends lost 4 bases at V and 4 bases at J; junction bases unmatched: 9. Germline assignment: CDR1 SGHRS and CDR2 YFSETQ. Combining the CDR3 with reference TRBV5-1 and TRBJ2-7 gives the whole variable domain KAGVTQTPRYLIKTRGQQVTLSCSPISGHRSVSWYQQTPGQGLQFLFEYFSETQRNKGNFPGRFSGRQFSNSRSEMNVSTLELGDSALYLCASSISGQGLYEQYFGPGTRLTVT.

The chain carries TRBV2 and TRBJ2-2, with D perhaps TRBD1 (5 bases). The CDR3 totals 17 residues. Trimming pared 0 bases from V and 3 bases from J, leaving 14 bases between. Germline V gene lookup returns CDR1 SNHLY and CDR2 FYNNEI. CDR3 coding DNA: TGTGCCAGCAGTGAAGCAGTGGGGCAGACTTACACCGGGGAGCTGTTTTTT. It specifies CASSEAVGQTYTGELFF.